These T cell receptor beta chains were read from a single sample in a study of blood T cell repertoires in COVID-19. This table comes from immunoSEQ multiplex PCR, and its TCRdb copy is limited to in-frame clones, with some not included. The table shows roughly 230,000 clones, with roughly 80% occurring only once. Sequenced material: peripheral blood. The source of these receptors is a woman in her forties or fifties with acute or convalescent COVID-19. Both conserved end residues are part of each CDR3. The D gene is left open where the match is weak. A row's size may be missing; if present it is once, few, many or a size class.

d_call: -; clone_size: -; j_call: TRBJ1-2; v_call: TRBV30; cdr3_aa: CAFGEPMGFGYTF; cdr3_nt: TGTGCCTTCGGAGAGCCTATGGGTTTTGGCTACACCTTC
d_call: -; clone_size: -; j_call: TRBJ1-6; v_call: TRBV7-2; cdr3_aa: CASSLERDSPLHF; cdr3_nt: TGTGCCAGCAGCTTAGAGCGAGATTCACCCCTCCACTTT
d_call: -; clone_size: -; j_call: TRBJ1-2; v_call: TRBV5-5; cdr3_aa: CASSLDNGAPALNYGYTF; cdr3_nt: TGTGCCAGCAGCTTGGACAATGGGGCTCCCGCTCTAAACTATGGCTACACCTTC
d_call: TRBD1; clone_size: -; j_call: TRBJ2-7; v_call: TRBV7-9; cdr3_aa: CASSHPGQAYEQYF; cdr3_nt: TGTGCCAGCAGCCATCCGGGACAGGCCTACGAGCAGTACTTC
d_call: -; clone_size: -; j_call: TRBJ2-1; v_call: TRBV6-4; cdr3_aa: CASSPNGGSYNEQFF; cdr3_nt: TGTGCCAGCAGTCCGAACGGGGGCTCCTACAATGAGCAGTTCTTC
d_call: TRBD2; clone_size: -; j_call: TRBJ2-5; v_call: TRBV9; cdr3_aa: CASSVGGLAGQETQYF; cdr3_nt: TGTGCCAGCAGCGTAGGGGGACTAGCGGGGCAAGAGACCCAGTACTTC
d_call: TRBD2; clone_size: few; j_call: TRBJ2-2; v_call: TRBV18; cdr3_aa: CASSPQLAGGTGELFF; cdr3_nt: TGTGCCAGCTCGCCTCAACTAGCGGGAGGCACCGGGGAGCTGTTTTTT
d_call: -; clone_size: -; j_call: TRBJ1-6; v_call: TRBV15; cdr3_aa: CATSIRGSNSPLHF; cdr3_nt: TGTGCCACCAGCATTAGGGGTTCGAATTCACCCCTCCACTTT
d_call: -; clone_size: -; j_call: TRBJ2-1; v_call: TRBV28; cdr3_aa: CASRAEYNEQFF; cdr3_nt: TGTGCCAGCAGAGCCGAATACAATGAGCAGTTCTTC
d_call: TRBD1; clone_size: -; j_call: TRBJ2-4; v_call: TRBV5-8; cdr3_aa: CASSFGDRGPGQYF; cdr3_nt: TGTGCCAGCAGTTTTGGGGACAGGGGGCCGGGTCAGTACTTC
d_call: TRBD1; clone_size: -; j_call: TRBJ1-3; v_call: TRBV6-1; cdr3_aa: CASSEYYADRTASIYF; cdr3_nt: TGTGCCAGCAGTGAATATTATGCGGACAGGACGGCTTCCATATATTTT
d_call: -; clone_size: -; j_call: TRBJ1-1; v_call: TRBV18; cdr3_aa: CASSPGGEAFF; cdr3_nt: TGTGCCAGCTCACCTGGAGGGGAAGCTTTCTTT
d_call: TRBD2; clone_size: few; j_call: TRBJ2-4; v_call: TRBV6-1; cdr3_aa: CASSARLAGGENIQYF; cdr3_nt: TGTGCCAGCAGTGCCCGACTAGCGGGAGGGGAAAACATTCAGTACTTC
d_call: -; clone_size: -; j_call: TRBJ2-1; v_call: TRBV28; cdr3_aa: CASSLQVIAYNEQFF; cdr3_nt: TGTGCCAGCAGTTTGCAGGTTATTGCCTACAATGAGCAGTTCTTC
d_call: -; clone_size: -; j_call: TRBJ1-4; v_call: TRBV19; cdr3_aa: CASKRQGKKNEKLFF; cdr3_nt: TGTGCCAGTAAACGTCAGGGGAAGAAGAATGAAAAACTGTTTTTT
d_call: -; clone_size: -; j_call: TRBJ2-2; v_call: TRBV5-1; cdr3_aa: CASSLAANTGELFF; cdr3_nt: TGCGCCAGCAGCTTGGCGGCGAACACCGGGGAGCTGTTTTTT
d_call: TRBD1; clone_size: few; j_call: TRBJ1-2; v_call: TRBV19; cdr3_aa: CASSPTTGADYGYTF; cdr3_nt: TGTGCCAGTAGTCCGACGACAGGGGCGGACTATGGCTACACCTTC
d_call: TRBD1; clone_size: -; j_call: TRBJ1-6; v_call: TRBV19; cdr3_aa: CASSPEGQGVSPLHF; cdr3_nt: TGTGCCAGTAGTCCGGAGGGACAGGGTGTCTCACCCCTCCACTTT
d_call: TRBD1; clone_size: -; j_call: TRBJ1-4; v_call: TRBV7-9; cdr3_aa: CASSSYRGRELNEKLFF; cdr3_nt: TGTGCCAGCAGCTCCTACAGGGGGAGGGAACTAAATGAAAAACTGTTTTTT
d_call: -; clone_size: -; j_call: TRBJ1-4; v_call: TRBV2; cdr3_aa: CASRGLNEKLFF; cdr3_nt: TGTGCCAGCCGCGGGCTAAATGAAAAACTGTTTTTT
d_call: -; clone_size: -; j_call: TRBJ1-6; v_call: TRBV2; cdr3_aa: CASTQYRNNSPLHF; cdr3_nt: TGTGCCAGCACCCAATACAGAAATAATTCACCCCTCCACTTT
d_call: -; clone_size: -; j_call: TRBJ1-3; v_call: TRBV5-1; cdr3_aa: CASSPTASGNTIYF; cdr3_nt: TGCGCCAGCAGCCCCACAGCCTCTGGAAACACCATATATTTT
d_call: TRBD2; clone_size: -; j_call: TRBJ2-2; v_call: TRBV6-5; cdr3_aa: CASSSTSGGVVGELFF; cdr3_nt: TGTGCCAGCAGTTCGACTAGCGGGGGGGTAGTCGGGGAGCTGTTTTTT
d_call: TRBD1; clone_size: -; j_call: TRBJ1-5; v_call: TRBV7-9; cdr3_aa: CASSRTGTISNQPQHF; cdr3_nt: TGTGCCAGCAGTCGGACAGGAACGATTAGCAATCAGCCCCAGCATTTT
d_call: TRBD1; clone_size: -; j_call: TRBJ2-3; v_call: TRBV6-1; cdr3_aa: CASSALRDRVTDTQYF; cdr3_nt: TGTGCCAGCAGTGCCCTTCGGGACAGGGTCACAGATACGCAGTATTTT
d_call: TRBD1; clone_size: once; j_call: TRBJ1-1; v_call: TRBV15; cdr3_aa: CATRTGGLNTEAFF; cdr3_nt: TGTGCCACAAGGACAGGGGGCTTGAACACTGAAGCTTTCTTT
d_call: -; clone_size: once; j_call: TRBJ1-4; v_call: TRBV7-8; cdr3_aa: CASSSRGVYEKLFF; cdr3_nt: TGTGCCAGCAGCTCCCGGGGGGTCTACGAAAAACTGTTTTTT
d_call: -; clone_size: -; j_call: TRBJ1-5; v_call: TRBV3-1/TRBV3-2; cdr3_aa: CASSQTGVGTQHF; cdr3_nt: TGTGCCAGCAGCCAGACAGGAGTCGGGACCCAGCATTTT
d_call: -; clone_size: -; j_call: TRBJ1-5; v_call: TRBV28; cdr3_aa: CASLRGGNGQPQHF; cdr3_nt: TGTGCCAGCCTCAGGGGTGGGAACGGTCAGCCCCAGCATTTT
d_call: -; clone_size: -; j_call: TRBJ1-3; v_call: TRBV7-4; cdr3_aa: CASSLQGSGNTIYF; cdr3_nt: TGTGCCAGCAGCTTACAGGGGTCTGGAAACACCATATATTTT
d_call: TRBD1; clone_size: -; j_call: TRBJ2-4; v_call: TRBV19; cdr3_aa: CASSLLTGGLAKNIQYF; cdr3_nt: TGTGCCAGTAGTCTTCTAACAGGGGGCTTAGCCAAAAACATTCAGTACTTC
d_call: TRBD2; clone_size: -; j_call: TRBJ2-1; v_call: TRBV7-2; cdr3_aa: CASSKRVAGNEQFF; cdr3_nt: TGTGCCAGCAGCAAAAGGGTAGCGGGAAATGAGCAGTTCTTC
d_call: TRBD2; clone_size: -; j_call: TRBJ2-5; v_call: TRBV2; cdr3_aa: CASKGLAVQETQYF; cdr3_nt: TGTGCCAGCAAGGGACTAGCGGTACAAGAGACCCAGTACTTC
d_call: TRBD1; clone_size: -; j_call: TRBJ1-2; v_call: TRBV5-1; cdr3_aa: CASSLRTGWAYGYTF; cdr3_nt: TGCGCCAGCAGCTTGCGGACAGGGTGGGCCTATGGCTACACCTTC
d_call: -; clone_size: -; j_call: TRBJ2-1; v_call: TRBV28; cdr3_aa: CASRGLYNEQFF; cdr3_nt: TGTGCCAGCAGGGGACTCTACAATGAGCAGTTCTTC
d_call: -; clone_size: -; j_call: TRBJ1-2; v_call: TRBV5-4; cdr3_aa: CASSPEVANYGYTF; cdr3_nt: TGTGCCAGCAGCCCCGAGGTAGCTAACTATGGCTACACCTTC
d_call: -; clone_size: -; j_call: TRBJ1-2; v_call: TRBV28; cdr3_aa: CASSAPQGISPTYGYTF; cdr3_nt: TGTGCCAGCAGTGCACCCCAGGGCATAAGCCCAACCTATGGCTACACCTTC
d_call: -; clone_size: -; j_call: TRBJ2-1; v_call: TRBV6-2/TRBV6-3; cdr3_aa: CASSSPPGSYNEQFF; cdr3_nt: TGTGCCAGCAGTTCCCCTCCGGGGTCCTACAATGAGCAGTTCTTC
d_call: TRBD2; clone_size: -; j_call: TRBJ2-1; v_call: TRBV13; cdr3_aa: CASSWGTSGYNEQFF; cdr3_nt: TGTGCCAGCAGCTGGGGGACTAGCGGCTACAATGAGCAGTTCTTC
d_call: TRBD1; clone_size: -; j_call: TRBJ2-2; v_call: TRBV7-9; cdr3_aa: CASLKDPGTGAGELFF; cdr3_nt: TGTGCCAGTCTGAAGGATCCGGGTACAGGGGCCGGGGAGCTGTTTTTT
d_call: TRBD1; clone_size: -; j_call: TRBJ2-3; v_call: TRBV2; cdr3_aa: CASSVTGTGTTDTQYF; cdr3_nt: TGTGCCAGCAGTGTCACCGGGACAGGGACCACAGATACGCAGTATTTT
d_call: TRBD1; clone_size: -; j_call: TRBJ1-2; v_call: TRBV5-4; cdr3_aa: CASSFVKGATYGYTF; cdr3_nt: TGTGCCAGCAGCTTCGTGAAGGGGGCGACCTATGGCTACACCTTC
d_call: -; clone_size: -; j_call: TRBJ2-3; v_call: TRBV7-3; cdr3_aa: CASSPGLGTQYF; cdr3_nt: TGTGCCAGCAGCCCGGGACTCGGTACGCAGTATTTT
d_call: -; clone_size: -; j_call: TRBJ1-2; v_call: TRBV2; cdr3_aa: CASRATGNYGYTF; cdr3_nt: TGTGCCAGCAGGGCCACAGGGAATTATGGCTACACCTTC
d_call: TRBD1; clone_size: -; j_call: TRBJ2-7; v_call: TRBV6-5; cdr3_aa: CASSNSRDRTYEQYF; cdr3_nt: TGTGCCAGCAGTAATTCCCGGGACAGGACCTACGAGCAGTACTTC
d_call: -; clone_size: once; j_call: TRBJ2-3; v_call: TRBV6-5; cdr3_aa: CASSYSAGDTDTQYF; cdr3_nt: TGTGCCAGCAGTTACTCGGCGGGCGACACAGATACGCAGTATTTT
d_call: -; clone_size: -; j_call: TRBJ2-1; v_call: TRBV27; cdr3_aa: CASSLVLGRGEQFF; cdr3_nt: TGTGCCAGCAGTTTAGTACTAGGGCGGGGTGAGCAGTTCTTC
d_call: -; clone_size: -; j_call: TRBJ2-7; v_call: TRBV7-9; cdr3_aa: CASSPRSSYEQYF; cdr3_nt: TGTGCCAGCAGCCCCCGGAGCTCCTACGAGCAGTACTTC
d_call: TRBD1; clone_size: once; j_call: TRBJ2-7; v_call: TRBV15; cdr3_aa: CATSRDVGTGGLYEQYF; cdr3_nt: TGTGCCACCAGCAGAGATGTGGGGACAGGGGGCCTGTACGAGCAGTACTTC
d_call: -; clone_size: few; j_call: TRBJ1-4; v_call: TRBV7-9; cdr3_aa: CASSPSGVTNEKLFF; cdr3_nt: TGTGCCAGCAGCCCCTCAGGGGTGACTAATGAAAAACTGTTTTTT
d_call: -; clone_size: -; j_call: TRBJ2-3; v_call: TRBV30; cdr3_aa: CAWSVPGLTSTDTQYF; cdr3_nt: TGTGCCTGGAGTGTTCCCGGTCTGACTAGCACAGATACGCAGTATTTT
d_call: -; clone_size: -; j_call: TRBJ2-7; v_call: TRBV7-9; cdr3_aa: CASSWTLGGEQYF; cdr3_nt: TGTGCCAGCAGCTGGACACTGGGTGGAGAGCAGTACTTC
d_call: TRBD1; clone_size: -; j_call: TRBJ2-4; v_call: TRBV28; cdr3_aa: CASRGQGVNIQYF; cdr3_nt: TGTGCCAGCAGGGGGCAGGGGGTGAACATTCAGTACTTC
d_call: -; clone_size: few; j_call: TRBJ2-7; v_call: TRBV11-2; cdr3_aa: CASSLEAEQYF; cdr3_nt: TGTGCCAGCAGCTTAGAGGCAGAGCAGTACTTC